This entry features one T cell receptor (beta chain) sequence. What it recognizes is unknown. Libraries were prepared by immunoSEQ multiplex PCR; TCRdb keeps only in-frame clonotypes and omits some of them. The profile covers 15,000 or so clones, with under 80% appearing a single time and around 6% taken by the ten largest. This CDR3 spans 15 amino acids. Germline CDR1 reads MNHEY; CDR2 reads SMNVEV (reference sequence). V dropped 3 bases and J dropped 8; count of bases not matched to a gene: 7. These data originate in a study of tumor-infiltrating lymphocytes in localized non-small cell lung cancer. Study at large: Several tumor histologies, both smoking statuses, and some post-neoadjuvant chemotherapy samples were included.

Findings and caveats of the study: TCR sequencing covered a subset of patients with enough tissue. IM1 and IM2 tumors showed no difference in T-cell fraction. Recurrence-free survival showed no association with tumor T-cell fraction.

The sequence was obtained from a human donor with non-small cell lung cancer. The specimen was lung tumor tissue. The chain couples TRBV27 to TRBJ2-1, with 10 nucleotides matching TRBD2. CDR3 sequence: CASSFYSGRRYEQFF. In nucleotides, the CDR3 is TGTGCCAGCAGTTTCTATAGCGGGAGGCGCTATGAGCAGTTCTTC.